This T cell receptor (beta chain) stems from a study of cytomegalovirus exposure and HLA in healthy donors. Overall study context: Clustering assigned approximately 79% of the roughly 430 genotyped donors to the Caucasian-associated ancestry cluster.

This clone showed up just a few times. 13 Jbeta primers and 60 Vbeta primers were used for the PCR. Profiled with immunoSEQ multiplex PCR; TCRdb holds only in-frame clones, not every one. The data contain around 130,000 clones, less than 85% of them singletons. This CDR3 is built from 13 residues. Germline CDR1 and CDR2: SGHNT and YYREEE (reference sequence). V was trimmed by 0 bases and J by 7 bases, leaving 7 bases between them. V is TRBV5-4 and J is TRBJ1-4, with D perhaps TRBD1 (5 bases). Material for sequencing was PBMCs. The clonotype comes from a man in his forties in good health and CMV-seronegative. CDR3 nucleotide sequence: TGTGCCAGCAGCTTGGAAACAGGTGAAAAACTGTTTTTT. This translates into CASSLETGEKLFF.